A selection of T cell receptor beta chains follows, all from one sample in a study of identical twins. MiXCR, applied by TCRdb to the 5' RACE reads, yields one record per CDR3 protein. The sample shows about 460,000 distinct CDR3 sequences, 12% to 15% of them seen only once. These data also featured in a second study, about yellow fever vaccine responses in identical twins.

Sequencing was performed on CD4+ T cells sorted from blood. Every receptor here comes from a woman aged 18-29 years in good health. Each CDR3 is given with its conserved first and last residue. A D gene is named only where the DNA matches it firmly. Only some rows state a clone size, as once, few, many or a class for expanded clones.

J	V	size	length	D	CDR3	DNA
TRBJ2-7	TRBV4-3	NA	14	NA	CASSQRQGGYEQYF	TGCGCCAGCAGCCAGCGACAGGGAGGCTACGAGCAGTACTTC
TRBJ1-4	TRBV6-5	NA	13	NA	CASSYRGSEKLFF	TGTGCCAGCAGTTACCGCGGGAGCGAAAAACTGTTTTTT
TRBJ2-7	TRBV20-1	NA	13	TRBD1	CSARTGGWYEQYF	TGCAGTGCTAGGACAGGGGGCTGGTACGAGCAGTACTTC
TRBJ2-3	TRBV29-1	NA	11	NA	CSVGATDTQYF	TGCAGCGTTGGGGCCACAGATACGCAGTATTTT
TRBJ1-6	TRBV12-3/TRBV12-4	many	13	NA	CASQTVDNSPLHF	TGTGCCTCACAGACAGTTGACAATTCACCCCTCCACTTT
TRBJ2-7	TRBV9	NA	15	NA	CASSVAPPPSYEQYF	TGTGCCAGCAGCGTAGCTCCCCCACCCTCCTACGAGCAGTACTTC
TRBJ2-7	TRBV20-1	few	16	NA	CSAKIQGTGMSYEQYF	TGCAGTGCTAAAATCCAGGGAACAGGGATGTCCTACGAGCAGTACTTC
TRBJ2-3	TRBV6-1	few	16	TRBD1	CASSEDRGLGTDTQYF	TGTGCCAGCAGTGAGGACAGGGGGCTTGGCACAGATACGCAGTATTTT
TRBJ1-6	TRBV10-3	few	14	TRBD1	CAIRPGTGYSPLHF	TGTGCCATCAGACCCGGGACAGGCTATTCACCCCTCCACTTT
TRBJ2-2	TRBV4-3	NA	15	TRBD2	CASSLTSGKAGELFF	TGCGCCAGCAGCTTGACTAGCGGGAAAGCCGGGGAGCTGTTTTTT
TRBJ2-7	TRBV9	many	15	NA	CASSPRGASPYEQYF	TGTGCCAGCAGCCCACGGGGGGCGAGTCCCTACGAGCAGTACTTC
TRBJ2-1	TRBV7-3	few	14	TRBD2	CASSLRSGGSEQFF	TGTGCCAGCAGCTTAAGGTCCGGGGGGAGTGAGCAGTTCTTC
TRBJ2-7	TRBV7-8	few	17	TRBD2	CASILTGAGGSRYEQYF	TGTGCCAGCATCTTGACGGGGGCGGGAGGGTCTCGGTACGAGCAGTACTTC
TRBJ2-3	TRBV20-1	NA	14	NA	CSAPSAGRGDTQYF	TGCAGTGCCCCGTCCGCGGGCCGTGGAGATACGCAGTATTTT
TRBJ2-2	TRBV7-2	NA	15	NA	CASTKAGPNTGELFF	TGTGCCAGCACCAAAGCGGGCCCGAACACCGGGGAGCTGTTTTTT
TRBJ2-6	TRBV27	few	18	TRBD1	CASSSGRGQVSGANVLTF	TGTGCCAGCAGTTCCGGCAGGGGGCAGGTTTCTGGGGCCAACGTCCTGACTTTC
TRBJ2-3	TRBV5-4	few	14	NA	CASSIGLSTDTQYF	TGTGCCAGCAGCATCGGACTTAGCACAGATACGCAGTATTTT
TRBJ2-2	TRBV9	few	14	NA	CASSALTESGELFF	TGTGCCAGCAGCGCCCTGACAGAATCCGGGGAGCTGTTTTTT
TRBJ2-7	TRBV5-5	NA	13	NA	CASSPGTASEQYF	TGTGCCAGCAGCCCAGGGACCGCGAGCGAGCAGTACTTC
TRBJ2-2	TRBV24-1	once	15	NA	CATSPKQGNTGELFF	TGTGCCACCAGTCCGAAACAGGGGAACACCGGGGAGCTGTTTTTT
TRBJ2-1	TRBV19	NA	15	TRBD2	CASKMGGTSYNEQFF	TGTGCCAGCAAAATGGGGGGGACCTCCTACAATGAGCAGTTCTTC
TRBJ1-4	TRBV7-2	few	17	NA	CASSLLPGHSTNEKLFF	TGTGCCAGCAGCTTACTTCCCGGCCACTCAACTAATGAAAAACTGTTTTTT
TRBJ2-2	TRBV4-1	NA	16	NA	CASSQSLSANTGELFF	TGCGCCAGCAGCCAGAGCTTATCAGCAAACACCGGGGAGCTGTTTTTT
TRBJ2-5	TRBV29-1	few	13	NA	CSVEPQGHETQYF	TGCAGCGTTGAACCCCAGGGACACGAGACCCAGTACTTC
TRBJ2-3	TRBV7-9	many	12	NA	CASSQTPDTQYF	TGTGCCAGCAGTCAAACCCCAGATACGCAGTATTTT
TRBJ2-1	TRBV6-5	NA	15	NA	CASSYPGAGYNEQFF	TGTGCCAGCAGTTACCCGGGCGCGGGATACAATGAGCAGTTCTTC
TRBJ1-1	TRBV12-3/TRBV12-4	few	12	NA	CASRPLGPEAFF	TGTGCCAGCAGACCTTTAGGGCCGGAAGCTTTCTTT
TRBJ2-5	TRBV7-2	many	13	NA	CASSLVGGETQYF	TGTGCCAGCAGTTTAGTGGGAGGAGAGACCCAGTACTTC
TRBJ2-1	TRBV5-1	NA	17	TRBD1	CASSVPGTGWGNNEQFF	TGCGCCAGCAGCGTGCCCGGGACAGGGTGGGGTAACAATGAGCAGTTCTTC
TRBJ1-1	TRBV3-1	NA	14	NA	CASSPAGPGTEAFF	TGTGCCAGCAGCCCCGCAGGGCCGGGAACTGAAGCTTTCTTT
TRBJ2-7	TRBV10-3	few	12	NA	CAITQDTYEQYF	TGTGCCATCACCCAAGATACCTACGAGCAGTACTTC
TRBJ2-7	TRBV12-3/TRBV12-4	few	14	TRBD1	CASSLFGQVYEQYF	TGTGCCAGCAGTTTGTTTGGACAGGTCTACGAGCAGTACTTC
TRBJ2-3	TRBV9	NA	17	TRBD2	CASSVTLRGGGTDTQYF	TGTGCCAGCAGCGTAACCCTTCGCGGGGGAGGCACAGATACGCAGTATTTT
TRBJ2-7	TRBV12-3/TRBV12-4	many	14	TRBD2	CASSPGTRITGQYF	TGTGCCAGCAGTCCTGGGACTAGAATCACCGGGCAGTACTTC
TRBJ2-1	TRBV20-1	few	15	TRBD2	CSAPPAGEGSNEQFF	TGCAGTGCTCCACCAGCGGGAGAAGGGAGCAATGAGCAGTTCTTC
TRBJ1-5	TRBV29-1	many	12	NA	CSVADGDQPQHF	TGCAGCGTTGCAGATGGGGATCAGCCCCAGCATTTT
TRBJ2-3	TRBV7-9	NA	13	NA	CASSFPPTAAQYF	TGTGCCAGCAGCTTCCCCCCCACGGCGGCGCAGTATTTT
TRBJ2-5	TRBV5-1	few	15	NA	CASSLEERSQETQYF	TGCGCCAGCAGCTTGGAGGAGCGGAGCCAAGAGACCCAGTACTTC
TRBJ1-4	TRBV20-1	NA	12	NA	CSARENYEKLFF	TGCAGTGCTAGAGAAAATTATGAAAAACTGTTTTTT
TRBJ2-1	TRBV30	NA	13	NA	CARAPGGYNEQFF	TGTGCCCGAGCGCCCGGAGGGTACAATGAGCAGTTCTTC
TRBJ2-1	TRBV24-1	few	17	TRBD1	CATSDQGTGGSYNEQFF	TGTGCCACCAGTGACCAAGGGACAGGGGGCTCCTACAATGAGCAGTTCTTC
TRBJ2-2	TRBV7-9	NA	15	TRBD2	CASSPLAGVGGELFF	TGTGCCAGCAGCCCACTAGCGGGAGTCGGCGGGGAGCTGTTTTTT